These 18 T cell receptor beta chains were all obtained from the same sample, sequenced in a study of neoadjuvant anti-PD-1 for oral cavity cancer. Clones were read by immunoSEQ multiplex PCR, and TCRdb kept only the in-frame ones, dropping some. The profile shows about 6,900 clones, 60% to 80% of them singletons. The sequenced sample was PBMCs, obtained before nivolumab (anti-PD-1) treatment. Receptors were obtained from a person between 40 and 80 years old with oral cavity squamous cell carcinoma.

The chain recombines TRBV5-4 with TRBJ2-5, with a possible D match to TRBD2 (7 bases). CDR1 SGHNT and CDR2 YYREEE come from the germline V gene (reference sequence). The CDR3 is 17 residues long. The V end was cut by 4 bases, the J end by 1 base, with 20 bases between. The CDR3 DNA is TGTGCCAGCAGCCCAGGGGAGAAGCGGGGTACCCAAGAGACCCAGTACTTC. Residues: CASSPGEKRGTQETQYF.

This chain uses TRBV6-5 with TRBJ1-3, with D unresolved. The CDR3 length is 16 residues. The V end lost 2 bases, the J end lost 0 bases, and 11 bases lay between the germline ends. Germline-derived CDR1 and CDR2 are MNHEY and SVGAGI. The CDR3 region has the DNA TGTGCCAGCAGTTACGTCCCCGGAGCCTCTGGAAACACCATATATTTT. As protein: CASSYVPGASGNTIYF.

This chain links TRBV4-1 with TRBJ2-6, with D perhaps matching TRBD1 or TRBD2 (6 bases each). The ends were cut back, 0 bases at V and 0 bases at J, with 18 bases in the middle. The V gene's germline CDR1 is MGHRA and CDR2 YSYEKL. This CDR3 has 20 amino acids. The CDR3 is CASSQDPQGTRISGANVLTF. CDR3 sequence (DNA): TGCGCCAGCAGCCAAGATCCGCAGGGGACTCGTATCTCTGGGGCCAACGTCCTGACTTTC.

The chain is built from TRBV19 and TRBJ1-2, with D possibly TRBD1 on 6 matching bases. This CDR3 has 14 residues. Trimming took 6 bases from V and 3 from J, leaving 14 bases between them. CDR1 and CDR2 (germline): LNHDA, SQIVND (reference sequence). The CDR3 sequence: CASRGGLFDYGYTF. In nucleotides, the CDR3 is TGTGCCAGTAGAGGGGGGCTGTTTGACTATGGCTACACCTTC.

This chain uses TRBV19 with TRBJ1-5; D perhaps matches TRBD1 (6 bases). V gave up 8 bases and J gave up 4 bases, with 12 bases separating them. Germline loops: CDR1 LNHDA, CDR2 SQIVND (reference sequence). The CDR3 extends over 13 amino acids. CDR3 bases: TGTGCCAGTGGAAGACAGGAAAATCAGCCCCAGCATTTT. This encodes CASGRQENQPQHF.

This clone was observed a few times. The chain employs TRBV9 and TRBJ2-7, with 13 bases aligning to TRBD2. The CDR3 sequence is 16 residues long. The V and J ends lost 3 bases and 0 bases, in that order; junction bases with no gene match: 3. The germline gives CDR1 SGDLS, CDR2 YYNGEE. The CDR3 spells CASSGGLAGSSYEQYF. The CDR3, as DNA: TGTGCCAGCAGCGGGGGACTAGCGGGGAGCTCCTACGAGCAGTACTTC.

The chain is built from TRBV7-2 and TRBJ2-2; the match to TRBD2 covers 7 bases. Germline V gives CDR1 SGHTA, CDR2 FQGNSA. J was trimmed by 6 bases and V by 5 bases; bases with no gene match: 18. The CDR3 is made up of 18 amino acids. CDR3: CASSTPPGHLAAAGELFF. CDR3 DNA: TGTGCCAGCAGCACACCCCCAGGACATCTAGCGGCGGCCGGGGAGCTGTTTTTT.

The rearrangement links TRBV29-1 to TRBJ2-3; TRBD1 matches at 8 bases. Germline CDR1 SQVTM, CDR2 ANQGSEA. The CDR3 covers 14 residues. After removal of 4 bases from V and 6 bases from J, the junction contained 9 bases not matched to a gene. Written as DNA, the CDR3 is TGCAGCGTTGGAGTGAGGACAGGGCTCGATACGCAGTATTTT. Translated, it gives CSVGVRTGLDTQYF.

The genes are TRBV7-9 and TRBJ1-5; TRBD1 matches at 9 bases. The CDR3 has 16 amino acids. The trim removed 0 bases at V and 5 bases at J, leaving 5 bases unmatched. The germline gives CDR1 SEHNR, CDR2 FQNEAQ (reference sequence). CDR3 sequence (DNA): TGTGCCAGCAGCTTAGCACAGGGGGCGCGTGATCAGCCCCAGCATTTT. The encoded protein is CASSLAQGARDQPQHF.

The chain carries TRBV7-2 and TRBJ2-2; maybe TRBD1 (6 bases). CDR3 length equals 14 residues. V dropped 3 bases and J dropped 7 bases, with 12 bases sitting between them. Germline CDR1 is SGHTA and CDR2 is FQGNSA. The CDR3 loop is CASSFQQGDGELFF. As DNA, the CDR3 is TGTGCCAGCAGCTTCCAACAGGGTGACGGGGAGCTGTTTTTT.

The V gene is TRBV7-2, the J gene TRBJ1-2; 7 nucleotides agree with TRBD1. This CDR3 contains 19 residues. V gave up 5 bases and J gave up 4 bases; unmatched junction bases: 22. CDR1 SGHTA and CDR2 FQGNSA come from the germline V gene. The chain's CDR3 is CASSPGMWQGGLATYGYTF. CDR3 coding DNA: TGTGCCAGCAGCCCCGGCATGTGGCAGGGGGGCCTCGCTACCTATGGCTACACCTTC.

The chain combines TRBV1 with TRBJ1-6. TRBV1 is given as a pseudogene. CDR3 length: 12 amino acids. The CDR3 DNA reads TGCACCAGCAGCCATCGGGTTACACCCCTCCACTTT. It is translated as CTSSHRVTPLHF.

J is TRBJ2-2 and V is TRBV10-2, with 9 bases that match TRBD2. CDR3 length: 16 residues. From germline, CDR1 is WSHSY and CDR2 SAAADI. V trimming: 5 bases; J trimming: 5 bases; junction bases outside the gene matches: 9. In DNA, the CDR3 is TGCGCCAGCAGTCCGGTGGGGCTAGCGGGAACCGGGGAGCTGTTTTTT. Its protein product is CASSPVGLAGTGELFF.

The chain couples TRBV6-5 to TRBJ1-5; perhaps TRBD1 as D (6 bases). Trimming cost V 1 base and J 6 bases, with 10 bases left between them. The CDR3 length is 14 residues. Germline CDR1 and CDR2: MNHEY and SVGAGI. The CDR3 protein is CASSYWQGSQPQHF. The DNA for the CDR3 is TGTGCCAGCAGTTACTGGCAGGGGAGTCAGCCCCAGCATTTT.

The CDR3 nucleotides are TGCGCCAGCAGCAGCTTGGCGGGAGGGGGCACAGATACGCAGTATTTT. It translates to CASSSLAGGGTDTQYF. The gene calls are TRBV5-1 and TRBJ2-3, with 9 nucleotides matching TRBD2. This CDR3 is 16 amino acids long. The J segment lost 1 base and the V segment lost 4 bases, leaving 7 bases of the junction unmatched. The germline V gene has CDR1 SGHRS and CDR2 YFSETQ. Filled out from reference TRBV5-1 and TRBJ2-3, the complete variable domain reads KAGVTQTPRYLIKTRGQQVTLSCSPISGHRSVSWYQQTPGQGLQFLFEYFSETQRNKGNFPGRFSGRQFSNSRSEMNVSTLELGDSALYLCASSSLAGGGTDTQYFGPGTRLTVL.

The chain is built from TRBV7-7 and TRBJ2-3, with 8 bases aligning to TRBD2. The CDR3 runs to 13 residues. CDR1 and CDR2 from the germline V gene are SSHAT and FNYEAQ (reference sequence). J was trimmed by 4 bases and V by 5 bases; bases with no gene match: 2. CDR3 loop: CASSLGLADTQYF. In DNA, the CDR3 is TGTGCCAGCAGCCTGGGACTAGCAGATACGCAGTATTTT.

This clone was picked up one time. The chain uses TRBV5-6 and TRBJ2-2, with D perhaps matching TRBD1 (5 bases). This CDR3 contains 16 residues. The V end was cut by 1 base, the J end by 1 base, with 11 bases between. From germline, CDR1 is SGHDT and CDR2 YYEEEE. The DNA for the CDR3 is TGTGCCAGCAGCTTGATCCCAGGGTGGAACACCGGGGAGCTGTTTTTT. Translation gives CASSLIPGWNTGELFF.

This chain uses TRBV7-9 with TRBJ2-4; TRBD2 matches 8 bases. Germline CDR1 SEHNR, CDR2 FQNEAQ (reference sequence). CDR3 length equals 17 residues. Trimming took 4 bases from V and 0 from J; bases not matched to a gene: 8. The CDR3 protein is CASSSSGAGVAKNIQYF. CDR3 sequence (DNA): TGTGCCAGCAGCTCCTCGGGAGCGGGGGTAGCCAAAAACATTCAGTACTTC.